The clone carrying this T cell receptor (beta chain) was detected ten times or more. What it recognizes is unknown. Each CDR3 protein is one row after TCRdb ran MiXCR on the 5' RACE reads. The sample lists a few hundred thousand distinct CDR3 sequences; roughly 8% were seen once. The sample comes from a study of CD8 T cells in ankylosing spondylitis. Overall study findings and caveats: CD8+ disease-linked clones were present at relatively low frequencies in blood. About 8 highly homologous variants made up a TCR beta motif, and this motif appeared characteristic of ankylosing spondylitis blood. Earlier studies detected some motif variants in reactive arthritis synovial fluid and blood. Disease-associated clones were reportedly significantly overrepresented in matched ankylosing spondylitis synovial fluid.

CDR3 length equals 13 residues. V lost 1 base to trimming and J lost 0 bases, with 4 bases between them. Germline-derived CDR1 and CDR2 are MGHRA and YSYEKL. The sample comprised blood, either unsorted or a sorted T cell fraction (not recorded which). This clonotype originated in a male donor with ankylosing spondylitis. The chain joins TRBV4-1 to TRBJ2-7; D uncertain. CDR3 in DNA: TGCGCCAGCAGCCAAGCTAGCTCCTACGAGCAGTACTTC. The encoded protein is CASSQASSYEQYF.